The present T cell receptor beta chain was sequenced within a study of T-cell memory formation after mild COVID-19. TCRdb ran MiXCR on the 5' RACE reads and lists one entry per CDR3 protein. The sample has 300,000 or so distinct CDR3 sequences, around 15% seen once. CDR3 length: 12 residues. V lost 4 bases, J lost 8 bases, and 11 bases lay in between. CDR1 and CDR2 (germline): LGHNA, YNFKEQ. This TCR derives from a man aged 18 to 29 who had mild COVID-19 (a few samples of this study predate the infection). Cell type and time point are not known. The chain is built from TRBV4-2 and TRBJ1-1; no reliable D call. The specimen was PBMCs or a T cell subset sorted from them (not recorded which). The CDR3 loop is CASSPESYEAFF. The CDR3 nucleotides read TGTGCCAGCAGCCCCGAGAGTTACGAAGCTTTCTTT.